These 18 T cell receptor beta chains were sequenced from one sample in a study of early T cells in non-severe SARS-CoV-2 infection. TCRdb passed the 5' RACE reads through MiXCR, listing each CDR3 protein once. The sample carries tens of thousands of distinct CDR3 sequences, 8.7% recorded once. Source: whole blood, taken at baseline. These receptors all stem from an adult who was a healthcare worker with PCR-confirmed SARS-CoV-2 infection or an uninfected control (not recorded which).

This clonotype occurred a few times. This rearrangement joins TRBV29-1 to TRBJ2-2; TRBD1 matches 7 bases. Per germline, CDR1 SQVTM and CDR2 ANQGSEA. The CDR3 consists of 13 residues. With 7 bases clipped from V and 2 bases from J, the junction kept 4 bases outside the gene matches. CDR3 region: CSARDSNTGELFF. CDR3 sequence (DNA): TGCAGCGCCCGGGACAGCAACACCGGGGAGCTGTTTTTT.

This clonotype was seen repeatedly, ten times or more. The chain recombines TRBV6-2 or TRBV6-3 with TRBJ1-1; D is unresolved. This CDR3 is 12 amino acids long. Germline V CDR1 and CDR2: MNHEY, SVGEGT. V lost 5 bases and J lost 6, with 10 bases in between. The CDR3 DNA reads TGTGCCAGCAGTAGCCTGGGGTCTGAAGCTTTCTTT. Amino acid sequence: CASSSLGSEAFF.

This clonotype has at least ten counts. The rearrangement links TRBV24-1 to TRBJ2-7; D gene unclear. The CDR3 has 14 residues. CDR1 KGHDR and CDR2 SFDVKD come from the germline V gene. Trimming took off 2 bases at V and 2 bases at J, with 9 bases between the two ends. In DNA form, the CDR3 reads TGTGCCACCAGTGATTCGTCACGGACCTACGAGCAGTACTTC. Its translation is CATSDSSRTYEQYF.

There are many counts of this clonotype. V gene TRBV7-9 combines with J gene TRBJ2-1; 9 bases map to TRBD2. Germline loops: CDR1 SEHNR, CDR2 FQNEAQ (reference sequence). The CDR3 totals 19 residues. Trimming removed 5 bases from V and 5 bases from J; junction bases left unmatched: 19. As DNA, the CDR3 is TGTGCCAGCAGCCGCCGGACTAGCGCACGACCCCTAACTAACAATGAGCAGTTCTTC. This sequence encodes CASSRRTSARPLTNNEQFF. Together with reference TRBV7-9 and TRBJ2-1, the CDR3 gives the full variable domain: DTGVSQNPRHKITKRGQNVTFRCDPISEHNRLYWYRQTLGQGPEFLTYFQNEAQLEKSRLLSDRFSAERPKGSFSTLEIQRTEQGDSAMYLCASSRRTSARPLTNNEQFFGPGTRLTVL.

This chain uses TRBV7-6 with TRBJ2-7; D is unresolved. The germline CDR1 and CDR2 sequences are SGHVS and FNYEAQ. Trimming shortened V by 3 bases and J by 0 bases, and 9 bases separated the two germline ends. This CDR3 is built from 14 residues. The CDR3 region is CASSLEPSSYEQYF. The CDR3 coding sequence is TGTGCCAGCAGCTTGGAGCCTAGCTCCTACGAGCAGTACTTC.

The CDR3 is CASTVISGESYEQYF. The CDR3 nucleotides are TGTGCCAGCACCGTAATATCGGGGGAGTCCTACGAGCAGTACTTC. This sequence joins TRBV6-5 and TRBJ2-7; possible D gene TRBD2, 6 bases. The CDR3 totals 15 residues. From germline, CDR1 is MNHEY and CDR2 SVGAGI. Trimming shortened V by 7 bases and J by 1 base, and 17 bases separated the two germline ends.

In its sample, this clonotype is medium-sized. The V gene is TRBV6-2 or TRBV6-3, the J gene TRBJ2-5; TRBD2 is a possible D gene (5 bases). The V end was cut by 0 bases, the J end by 5 bases, with 7 bases between. CDR3 length: 13 residues. CDR1 MNHEY and CDR2 SVGEGT come from the germline V gene. This CDR3 is CASSYSEVETQYF. The CDR3 coding sequence is TGTGCCAGCAGTTACTCGGAGGTGGAGACCCAGTACTTC.

The chain is built from TRBV7-3 and TRBJ2-3; D possibly corresponds to TRBD2 (5 bases). V lost 2 bases, J lost 3 bases, and 12 bases lay in between. The CDR3 runs 15 residues. Looked up from germline, CDR1 is SGHTA and CDR2 is FQGTGA. CDR3 nucleotide sequence: TGTGCCAGCAGCTTATCCGGGGTTTGGACAGATACGCAGTATTTT. Protein product: CASSLSGVWTDTQYF.

This clonotype was recorded at least ten times. The chain has TRBV19 and TRBJ2-7, with D possibly being TRBD1 or TRBD2 (6 bases each). The CDR3 is 15 residues long. Germline loops: CDR1 LNHDA, CDR2 SQIVND (reference sequence). V dropped 6 bases and J dropped 3 bases, with 18 bases sitting between them. CDR3 residues: CASSSLGGSLYEQYF. CDR3 DNA: TGTGCCAGTAGCTCCCTGGGGGGCAGCCTCTACGAGCAGTACTTC.

The chain has TRBV4-1 and TRBJ2-7, with D perhaps being TRBD1 or TRBD2 (5 bases each). The CDR3 totals 15 residues. Trimming shortened V by 4 bases and J by 3 bases, and 16 bases separated the two germline ends. CDR1 is MGHRA and CDR2 is YSYEKL in the germline V gene. The CDR3 nucleotides read TGCGCCAGCAGCCTCCAACGGGGCGGCAACTACGAGCAGTACTTC. Its protein product is CASSLQRGGNYEQYF.

This chain links TRBV29-1 with TRBJ2-1; 7 nucleotides match TRBD1. Germline loops: CDR1 SQVTM, CDR2 ANQGSEA. The CDR3 length is 14 residues. With V trimmed by 7 bases and J by 0 bases, 6 bases remained unmatched. Here the CDR3 reads CSAKDRNSYNEQFF. CDR3 sequence (DNA): TGCAGCGCCAAGGACAGGAACTCCTACAATGAGCAGTTCTTC.

V and J are TRBV4-2 and TRBJ2-5; TRBD2 matches at 11 bases. Germline assignment: CDR1 LGHNA and CDR2 YNFKEQ. CDR3 length equals 18 residues. The V gene end was trimmed by 0 bases and the J gene end by 9 bases; junction bases not matched to a gene: 15. For the CDR3, the DNA is TGTGCCAGCAGCCAAGATTGGGTTCTAGCGGGGGGCCCCGAGGCCCAGTACTTC. Residues: CASSQDWVLAGGPEAQYF.

The sample holds many counts of this clonotype. The V call is TRBV14, the J call TRBJ1-2, with TRBD1 matching over 7 bases. V lost 4 bases, J lost 6 bases, and 5 bases stayed unmatched. CDR3 length equals 13 residues. From germline, CDR1 is SGHDN and CDR2 FVKESK. This chain's CDR3 is CASSPRQGDGYTF. The CDR3 DNA follows: TGTGCCAGCAGCCCCCGCCAGGGGGATGGCTACACCTTC. The entire variable domain, with the rest obtained from reference TRBV14 and TRBJ1-2, is as follows: EAGVTQFPSHSVIEKGQTVTLRCDPISGHDNLYWYRRVMGKEIKFLLHFVKESKQDESGMPNNRFLAERTGGTYSTLKVQPAELEDSGVYFCASSPRQGDGYTFGSGTRLTVV.

In its sample, this clonotype was seen a few times. The gene calls are TRBV28 and TRBJ2-3; a weak D match, TRBD2 (6 bases). Germline assignment: CDR1 MDHEN and CDR2 SYDVKM. Trimming removed 4 bases at V and 2 bases at J, with 19 bases between. The CDR3 contains 17 residues. As DNA, the CDR3 is TGTGCCAGCAGTTCCCGGGGAGCGGGTCTTTACACAGATACGCAGTATTTT. Residues: CASSSRGAGLYTDTQYF. Filled out from reference TRBV28 and TRBJ2-3, the complete variable domain reads DVKVTQSSRYLVKRTGEKVFLECVQDMDHENMFWYRQDPGLGLRLIYFSYDVKMKEKGDIPEGYSVSREKKERFSLILESASTNQTSMYLCASSSRGAGLYTDTQYFGPGTRLTVL.

The chain combines TRBV11-2 with TRBJ2-5; possibly TRBD1 or TRBD2 for D (5 bases each). V gave up 8 bases and J gave up 2 bases, with 18 bases separating them. The CDR3 covers 15 residues. Germline V gene lookup returns CDR1 SGHAT and CDR2 FQNNGV. CDR3 coding DNA: TGTGCCAGCCACTGGGGACGGAGAGCTCAAGAGACCCAGTACTTC. Translated, it gives CASHWGRRAQETQYF.

This clonotype showed up just a few times. CDR3 coding DNA: TGCGCCAGCAGCATCCGGGACGGAGACGCAGATACGCAGTATTTT. It encodes CASSIRDGDADTQYF. The chain couples TRBV5-1 to TRBJ2-3; D might be TRBD1 or TRBD2, each matching 5 bases. The CDR3 runs to 15 residues. Germline V gene sequence: CDR1 SGHRS, CDR2 YFSETQ. Trimming left V 4 bases short and J 4 bases short, with 16 bases between.

This rearrangement joins TRBV12-3 or TRBV12-4 to TRBJ1-6, with D possibly TRBD1 on 5 matching bases. This CDR3 has 12 residues. V was pared by 6 bases and J by 5 bases, with 5 bases between. The CDR3 nucleotides read TGTGCCAGCAGGGACAATAATTCACCCCTCCACTTT. The encoded protein is CASRDNNSPLHF.

CDR3 DNA sequence: TGTGCCTGCAGCAAAGGACCCGGCGGGACAGGGGCAGATACGCAGTATTTT. Encoded protein: CACSKGPGGTGADTQYF. The chain combines TRBV21-1 with TRBJ2-3; the table's D gene call, TRBD1, was not cross checked with the DNA. TRBV21-1 is given as a pseudogene. CDR3 length: 17 amino acids.